The 6 T cell receptor beta chains below come from one sample, sequenced in a study of T cell clones after liver transplantation. Using immunoSEQ multiplex PCR, the repertoire was profiled, and TCRdb retains in-frame clones only, with some absent. Of roughly 67,000 clones in the sample, 80% to 95% are singletons; the top ten hold less than 1%. The source material was CD4+ T cells from blood, sampled around 25 months after liver transplant. The receptor source for this set is a human patient who received a liver transplant. Part of the T cells may come from the graft donor.

The chain links TRBV5-6 to TRBJ2-7; D not resolved. Trimming stripped 1 base from V and 4 bases from J, with 6 bases between. There are 12 residues in the CDR3. Germline V gene sequence: CDR1 SGHDT, CDR2 YYEEEE. CDR3 in amino acids: CASSLKGYEQYF. For the CDR3, the DNA is TGTGCCAGCAGCTTGAAGGGTTACGAGCAGTACTTC.

This clone appeared a single time. The chain uses TRBV7-6 and TRBJ2-2; 8 positions agree with TRBD2. Germline V gene lookup returns CDR1 SGHVS and CDR2 FNYEAQ. Losses at the gene ends were 5 bases for V and 4 bases for J; bases not matched to a gene: 9. CDR3 length equals 16 residues. In DNA form, the CDR3 reads TGTGCCAGCAGCCGAGGGCGGAGCGGGAGCACCGGGGAGCTGTTTTTT. This codes for CASSRGRSGSTGELFF. Full variable domain (outside the CDR3, taken from reference TRBV7-6 and TRBJ2-2): GAGVSQSPRYKVTKRGQDVALRCDPISGHVSLYWYRQALGQGPEFLTYFNYEAQQDKSGLPNDRFSAERPEGSISTLTIQRTEQRDSAMYRCASSRGRSGSTGELFFGEGSRLTVL.

The chain links TRBV7-9 to TRBJ1-1; TRBD1 agrees at 7 bases. From germline, CDR1 is SEHNR and CDR2 FQNEAQ (reference sequence). The CDR3 has 14 amino acids. Unmatched junction bases numbered 4, after V lost 5 bases and J lost 1 base. CDR3: CASSENRGNTEAFF. The CDR3 region has the DNA TGTGCCAGCAGCGAGAACAGGGGGAACACTGAAGCTTTCTTT.

The chain recombines TRBV7-9 with TRBJ2-7; the match to TRBD2 covers 12 bases. The V gene end was trimmed by 4 bases and the J gene end by 8 bases; junction bases not matched to a gene: 9. The CDR3 loop spans 15 amino acids. In germline, CDR1 is SEHNR, CDR2 FQNEAQ (reference sequence). CDR3 bases: TGTGCCAGCAGCTCCAGAAGACTAGCGGGAGTTAAGCAGTACTTC. It yields the protein CASSSRRLAGVKQYF.

This chain joins TRBV27 and TRBJ2-7, with 7 positions matching TRBD1. With 6 bases clipped from V and 2 bases from J, the junction kept 10 bases outside the gene matches. The CDR3 loop spans 15 amino acids. Germline V gene lookup returns CDR1 MNHEY and CDR2 SMNVEV (reference sequence). The CDR3 sequence: CASSRSRGIPYEQYF. CDR3 in DNA: TGTGCCAGCAGCCGGTCCAGGGGGATCCCCTACGAGCAGTACTTC.

The genes are TRBV28 and TRBJ1-5; 7 bases agree with TRBD1. The V and J ends lost 6 bases and 6 bases, in that order; junction bases with no gene match: 5. The germline V gene encodes CDR1 MDHEN and CDR2 SYDVKM. The CDR3 sequence is 13 residues long. CDR3 DNA sequence: TGTGCCAGCAGCCCGACAGGGACTCAGCCCCAGCATTTT. Translation gives CASSPTGTQPQHF.